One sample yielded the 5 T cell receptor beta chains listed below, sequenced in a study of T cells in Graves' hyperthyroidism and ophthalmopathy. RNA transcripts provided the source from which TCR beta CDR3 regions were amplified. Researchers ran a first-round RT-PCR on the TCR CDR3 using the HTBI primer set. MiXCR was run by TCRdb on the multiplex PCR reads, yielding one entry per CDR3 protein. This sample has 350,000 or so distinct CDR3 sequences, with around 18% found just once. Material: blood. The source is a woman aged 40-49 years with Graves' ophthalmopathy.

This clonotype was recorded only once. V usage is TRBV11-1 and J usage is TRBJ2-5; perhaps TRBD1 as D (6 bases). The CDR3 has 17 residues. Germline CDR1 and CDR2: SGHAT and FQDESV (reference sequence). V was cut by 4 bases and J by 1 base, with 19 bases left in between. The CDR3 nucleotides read TGTGCCAGCAGCTCCAATCCGAAGACAGGACCCCAAGAGACCCAGTACTTC. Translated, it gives CASSSNPKTGPQETQYF.

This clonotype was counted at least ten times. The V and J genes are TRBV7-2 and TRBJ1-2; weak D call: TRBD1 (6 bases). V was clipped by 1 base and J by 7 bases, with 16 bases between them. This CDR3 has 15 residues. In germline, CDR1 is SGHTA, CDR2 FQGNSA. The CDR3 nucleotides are TGTGCCAGCAGCTTAGGGGCCGAGGGGGGCATTGGCTACACCTTC. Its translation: CASSLGAEGGIGYTF.

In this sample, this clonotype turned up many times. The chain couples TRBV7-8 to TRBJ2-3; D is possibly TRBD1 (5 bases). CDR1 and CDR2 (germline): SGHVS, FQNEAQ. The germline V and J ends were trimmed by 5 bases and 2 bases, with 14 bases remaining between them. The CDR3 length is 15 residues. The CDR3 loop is CASSLRDSSTDTQYF. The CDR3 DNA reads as TGTGCCAGCAGCCTGCGTGACAGTTCCACAGATACGCAGTATTTT. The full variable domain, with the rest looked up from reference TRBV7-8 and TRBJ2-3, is GAGVSQSPRYKVAKRGQDVALRCDPISGHVSLFWYQQALGQGPEFLTYFQNEAQLDKSGLPSDRFFAERPEGSVSTLKIQRTQQEDSAVYLCASSLRDSSTDTQYFGPGTRLTVL.

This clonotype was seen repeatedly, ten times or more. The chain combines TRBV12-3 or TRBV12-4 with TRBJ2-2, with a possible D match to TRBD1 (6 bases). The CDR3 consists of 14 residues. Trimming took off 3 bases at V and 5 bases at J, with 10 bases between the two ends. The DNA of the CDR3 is TGTGCCAGCAGTTTGGCAGGGGCAACCGGGGAGCTGTTTTTT. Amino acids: CASSLAGATGELFF.

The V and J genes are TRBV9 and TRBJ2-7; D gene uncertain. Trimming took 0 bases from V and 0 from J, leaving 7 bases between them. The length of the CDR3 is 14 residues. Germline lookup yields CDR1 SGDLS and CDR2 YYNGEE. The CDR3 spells CASSVGSISYEQYF. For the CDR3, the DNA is TGTGCCAGCAGCGTAGGTTCTATCTCCTACGAGCAGTACTTC.